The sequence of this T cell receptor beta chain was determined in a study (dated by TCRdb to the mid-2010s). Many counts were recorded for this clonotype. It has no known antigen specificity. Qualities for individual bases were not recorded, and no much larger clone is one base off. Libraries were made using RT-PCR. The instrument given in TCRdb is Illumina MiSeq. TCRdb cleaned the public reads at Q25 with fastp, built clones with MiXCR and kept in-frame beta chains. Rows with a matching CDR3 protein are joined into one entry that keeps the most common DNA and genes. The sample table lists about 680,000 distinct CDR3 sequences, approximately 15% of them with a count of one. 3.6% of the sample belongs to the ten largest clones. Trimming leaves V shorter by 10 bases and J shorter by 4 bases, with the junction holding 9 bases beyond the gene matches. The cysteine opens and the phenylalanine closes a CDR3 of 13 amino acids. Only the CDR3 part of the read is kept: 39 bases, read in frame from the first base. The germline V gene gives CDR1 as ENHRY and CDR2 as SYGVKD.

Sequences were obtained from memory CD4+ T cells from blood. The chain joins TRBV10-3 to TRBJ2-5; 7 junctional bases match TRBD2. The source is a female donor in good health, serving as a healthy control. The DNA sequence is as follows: TGTGCCACCTCTAGCGGACCAGGAGAGACCCAGTACTTC. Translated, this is CATSSGPGETQYF.